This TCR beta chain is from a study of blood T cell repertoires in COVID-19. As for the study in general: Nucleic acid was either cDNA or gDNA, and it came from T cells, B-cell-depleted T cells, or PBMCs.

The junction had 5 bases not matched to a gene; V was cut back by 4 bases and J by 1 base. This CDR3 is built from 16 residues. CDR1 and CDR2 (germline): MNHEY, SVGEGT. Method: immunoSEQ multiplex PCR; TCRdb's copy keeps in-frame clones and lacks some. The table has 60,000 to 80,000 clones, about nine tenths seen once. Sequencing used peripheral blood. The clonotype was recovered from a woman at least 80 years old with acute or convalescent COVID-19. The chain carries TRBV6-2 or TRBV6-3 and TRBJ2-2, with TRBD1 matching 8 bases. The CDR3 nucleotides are TGTGCCAGCAGTTCAGGGGGCCCCCTGAACACCGGGGAGCTGTTTTTT. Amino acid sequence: CASSSGGPLNTGELFF.